One and the same sample provided the 21 T cell receptor beta chains below, sequenced in a study of CD8 T cells in ankylosing spondylitis. TCRdb ran MiXCR on the 5' RACE reads and lists one entry per CDR3 protein. The data show under 150,000 distinct CDR3 sequences, with approximately 9.7% seen just once and roughly 3.3% held by the top ten. Source material: blood, either unsorted or a sorted T cell fraction (not recorded which). The receptor source for this set is a male donor with ankylosing spondylitis or in good health (not recorded which).

Worth noting for this clonotype: A clone one base away is much larger, so this may be a read error. The rearrangement uses TRBV3-1 and TRBJ2-7; perhaps TRBD2 as D (6 bases). Germline V gene data show CDR1 as LGHDT and CDR2 as YNNKEL (reference sequence). The CDR3 is made up of 16 amino acids. CDR3 residues: CASSQDLSGATYDQYF. Written as DNA, the CDR3 is TGTGCCAGCAGCCAAGATCTTTCGGGAGCGACCTACGACCAGTACTTC.

This clonotype was observed at least ten times. The gene calls are TRBV7-2 and TRBJ2-7, with 8 bases matching TRBD1. The CDR3 runs to 14 residues. J gave up 3 bases and V 5 bases, and 6 bases lay outside the gene matches. Per germline, CDR1 SGHTA and CDR2 FQGNSA. Here the CDR3 DNA reads TGTGCCAGCAGCCGAGCGGACAGGGACTACGAGCAGTACTTC. Residues: CASSRADRDYEQYF. Variable domain in full (rest from reference TRBV7-2 and TRBJ2-7): GAGVSQSPSNKVTEKGKDVELRCDPISGHTALYWYRQSLGQGLEFLIYFQGNSAPDKSGLPSDRFSAERTGGSVSTLTIQRTQQEDSAVYLCASSRADRDYEQYFGPGTRLTVT.

This clonotype was seen repeatedly, ten times or more. This chain uses TRBV20-1 with TRBJ1-2; TRBD1 might be the D (5 bases). This CDR3 spans 13 amino acids. Germline assignment: CDR1 DFQATT and CDR2 SNEGSKA (reference sequence). CDR3 DNA sequence: TGCAGGGTCACAGGAGCCTTGGACTATGGCTACACCTTC. Protein product: CRVTGALDYGYTF.

This clonotype was picked up many times. This sequence joins TRBV7-8 and TRBJ1-6, with 9 bases lining up with TRBD1. The CDR3 runs to 16 residues. Germline V CDR1 and CDR2: SGHVS, FQNEAQ. V trimming: 5 bases; J trimming: 3 bases; junction bases outside the gene matches: 5. The CDR3 is CASSGGTGLYNSPLHF. CDR3 in DNA: TGTGCCAGCAGCGGTGGGACAGGGCTCTATAATTCACCCCTCCACTTT.

This clonotype has a count of ten or more. The V gene is TRBV12-3 or TRBV12-4, the J gene TRBJ2-3, with TRBD2 as a possible D gene (6 bases). Trimming shortened V by 6 bases and J by 1 base, and 17 bases separated the two germline ends. This CDR3 has 16 residues. The CDR3 reads CASRIIAAHGTDTQYF. CDR3 nucleotides: TGTGCCAGCAGGATAATAGCGGCTCACGGCACAGATACGCAGTATTTT.

Notes on this clonotype: Since a much larger clone is just one base distant, this may be a read error. The rearrangement uses TRBV29-1 and TRBJ1-3; D ambiguous. This CDR3 spans 15 amino acids. Germline-derived CDR1 and CDR2 are SQVTM and ANQGSEA. CDR3 DNA: TGCAGCGCTGAAGAATTGGGTAGCCCTGGAAACACCATATATTTT. It specifies CSAEELGSPGNTIYF. The full variable domain, its missing parts supplied by reference TRBV29-1 and TRBJ1-3, is SAVISQKPSRDICQRGTSLTIQCQVDSQVTMMFWYRQQPGQSLTLIATANQGSEATYESGFVIDKFPISRPNLTFSTLTVSNMSPEDSSIYLCSAEELGSPGNTIYFGEGSWLTVV.

This clonotype was seen repeatedly, ten times or more. The chain uses TRBV29-1 and TRBJ2-2; possibly TRBD2 for D (6 bases). The CDR3 runs to 19 residues. Germline values: CDR1 SQVTM, CDR2 ANQGSEA. V lost 5 bases, J lost 3 bases, and 28 bases lay in between. The CDR3 loop is CSVTAPGGIKGTDTGELFF. DNA of the CDR3: TGCAGCGTTACAGCCCCCGGCGGGATCAAGGGAACGGACACCGGGGAGCTGTTTTTT.

The chain combines TRBV20-1 with TRBJ2-5, with 9 bases matching TRBD2. The length of the CDR3 is 14 residues. Germline values: CDR1 DFQATT, CDR2 SNEGSKA (reference sequence). J gave up 5 bases and V 6 bases, and 10 bases lay outside the gene matches. This chain's CDR3 is CSALAGRGRETQYF. CDR3 sequence (DNA): TGCAGTGCCCTAGCGGGGAGAGGTCGTGAGACCCAGTACTTC.

This clonotype was detected ten times or more. The chain employs TRBV12-3 or TRBV12-4 and TRBJ2-7; no clear D. The CDR3 runs 14 residues. V lost 6 bases to trimming and J lost 6 bases, with 18 bases between them. The CDR3 coding sequence is TGTGCCAGCAGAGGTACTCAAAAACCACGCGAGCAGTACTTC. This sequence encodes CASRGTQKPREQYF.

Worth noting for this clonotype: One end of the junction is discordant with germline, which a read error may explain. The genes are TRBV28 and TRBJ1-1; tentatively, D is TRBD1 (6 bases). Germline loops: CDR1 MDHEN, CDR2 SYDVKM. The CDR3 contains 14 residues. In DNA, the CDR3 is TGTGCCAGCCGTCCGGGACAAGTGAACACTGAATCTTTCTTT. It encodes CASRPGQVNTESFF.

The chain carries TRBV29-1 and TRBJ2-1, with 8 bases lining up with TRBD2. V shed 7 bases, J shed 9 bases, and the junction held 17 bases outside the gene matches. Germline CDR1 reads SQVTM; CDR2 reads ANQGSEA. CDR3 length: 15 residues. CDR3 sequence (DNA): TGCAGCGCCAGAGGTCTAAGCGGGAGCTCTGGTGAGCAGTTCTTC. Protein sequence: CSARGLSGSSGEQFF.

The sample holds many counts of this clonotype. The gene calls are TRBV12-3 or TRBV12-4 and TRBJ2-7; 12 positions agree with TRBD2. The CDR3 runs 14 residues. V lost 4 bases and J lost 3; bases outside the gene matches: 1. CDR3 nucleotides: TGTGCCAGCAGTTGGACTAGCGGGATCTACGAGCAGTACTTC. It specifies CASSWTSGIYEQYF.

This clonotype was detected ten times or more. V gene TRBV5-1 combines with J gene TRBJ1-2; D is uncertain. Between the trimmed V and J ends, which lost 0 bases and 3 bases, there was a span of 3 bases. The length of the CDR3 is 12 residues. The germline gives CDR1 SGHRS, CDR2 YFSETQ. In DNA, the CDR3 is TGCGCCAGCAGCTTGGAGGACTATGGCTACACCTTC. Residues: CASSLEDYGYTF.

Remarks on this clonotype: Mismatch with germline at one junction end may stem from a read error. The genes are TRBV20-1 and TRBJ1-4; 7 bases are shared with TRBD1. CDR1 and CDR2 from the germline V gene are DFQATT and SNEGSKA (reference sequence). The CDR3 has 15 residues. CDR3 coding DNA: TGCTGTGCTGGATACAGGGGCCCCCGTAATGAAAAACTGTTTTTT. Protein sequence: CCAGYRGPRNEKLFF.

The chain carries TRBV29-1 and TRBJ1-2; no firm D call. The V end lost 6 bases, the J end lost 8 bases, and 13 bases lay between the germline ends. The CDR3 consists of 11 residues. Germline V lookup: CDR1 SQVTM, CDR2 ANQGSEA. CDR3 DNA sequence: TGCAGCGTACTAAACTTACGGGGCTACACCTTC. Amino acid sequence: CSVLNLRGYTF.

This clonotype was seen at least ten times. This chain joins TRBV7-3 and TRBJ2-2; tentatively, D is TRBD1 (6 bases). Germline V gives CDR1 SGHTA, CDR2 FQGTGA. Trimming removed 6 bases from V and 5 bases from J, with 10 bases in between. There are 13 residues in the CDR3. As DNA, the CDR3 is TGTGCCAGCAGTTCCGACAGGACCGGGGAGCTGTTTTTT. It is translated as CASSSDRTGELFF.

This chain links TRBV7-2 with TRBJ2-1, with TRBD2 identical over 14 bases. The CDR3 consists of 16 residues. The V and J ends lost 1 base and 8 bases, in that order; junction bases with no gene match: 4. Germline V CDR1 and CDR2: SGHTA, FQGNSA. CDR3 in amino acids: CASSLGGTSGRYEQFF. The CDR3 region has the DNA TGTGCCAGCAGCTTAGGCGGGACTAGCGGGAGATATGAGCAGTTCTTC.

V usage is TRBV6-2 or TRBV6-3 and J usage is TRBJ2-1, with 13 bases aligning to TRBD2. The CDR3 runs to 19 residues. Germline V gives CDR1 MNHEY, CDR2 SVGEGT. With V trimmed by 9 bases and J by 3 bases, 17 bases remained unmatched. The CDR3 sequence: CARPKRTSGSLGFYNEQFF. CDR3 DNA: TGTGCCAGACCCAAAAGGACTAGCGGGAGTTTGGGCTTCTACAATGAGCAGTTCTTC.

There are many counts of this clonotype. The rearrangement joins TRBV28 to TRBJ2-1, with 7 bases lining up with TRBD1. The CDR3 runs to 15 residues. Germline values: CDR1 MDHEN, CDR2 SYDVKM. Trimming took 7 bases from V and 9 from J; bases not matched to a gene: 15. The DNA of the CDR3 is TGTGCCAGCACCCTTGGGACAGTAGAATATGGTGAGCAGTTCTTC. Translation gives CASTLGTVEYGEQFF.

This clonotype was counted ten times or more. The chain recombines TRBV20-1 with TRBJ1-1; 7 bases are a match to TRBD1. This CDR3 spans 14 amino acids. Germline trimming cut 6 bases from V and 1 base from J; bases unmatched to any gene: 8. Germline loops: CDR1 DFQATT, CDR2 SNEGSKA (reference sequence). Here the CDR3 reads CSAQETGRNTEAFF. CDR3 DNA: TGCAGTGCCCAGGAGACAGGGAGGAACACTGAAGCTTTCTTT.

This clonotype has at least ten counts. The CDR3 sequence: CSAPLRGFNEQFF. CDR3 nucleotide sequence: TGCAGTGCCCCTCTGCGGGGCTTCAATGAGCAGTTCTTC. The genes are TRBV20-1 and TRBJ2-1; maybe TRBD2 (6 bases). The CDR3 runs 13 residues. Germline CDR1 and CDR2: DFQATT and SNEGSKA (reference sequence). Trimming pared 6 bases from V and 6 bases from J, leaving 15 bases between.